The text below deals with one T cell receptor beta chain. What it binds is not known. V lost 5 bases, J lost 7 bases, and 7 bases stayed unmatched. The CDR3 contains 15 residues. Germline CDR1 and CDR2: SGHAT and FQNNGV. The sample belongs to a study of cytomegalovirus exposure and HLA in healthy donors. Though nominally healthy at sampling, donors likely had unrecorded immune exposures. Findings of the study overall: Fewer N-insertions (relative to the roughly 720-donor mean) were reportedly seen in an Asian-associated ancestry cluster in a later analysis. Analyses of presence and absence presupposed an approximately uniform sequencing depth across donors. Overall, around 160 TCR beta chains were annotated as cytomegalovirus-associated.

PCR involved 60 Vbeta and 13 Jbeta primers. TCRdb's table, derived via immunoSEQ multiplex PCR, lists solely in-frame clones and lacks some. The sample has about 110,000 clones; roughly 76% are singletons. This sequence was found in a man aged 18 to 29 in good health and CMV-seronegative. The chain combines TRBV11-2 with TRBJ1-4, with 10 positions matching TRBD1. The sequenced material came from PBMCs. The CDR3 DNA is TGTGCCAGCAGCCCCGGGACAGGGGTGGTTGAAAAACTGTTTTTT. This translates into CASSPGTGVVEKLFF.